This T cell receptor beta chain was sequenced in a study of T cell responses to AZD1222 COVID-19 vaccine. Study-level information: Pooled samples include second doses given at about 4 or 12 weeks.

Trimming shortened V by 1 base and J by 7 bases, and 8 bases separated the two germline ends. The CDR3 has 14 amino acids. Germline-derived CDR1 and CDR2 are LGHDT and YNNKEL (reference sequence). Some clones are missing from TCRdb's copy, which holds only in-frame ones; the method was immunoSEQ multiplex PCR. The data contain 130,000 or so clones, less than 95% of them singletons. Sample: peripheral blood, taken on day 0 of AZD1222 vaccination. V gene TRBV3-1 (or the pseudogene TRBV3-2) combines with J gene TRBJ1-6; no reliable D call. The source of this sequence is an adult in good health. The CDR3 reads CASSQALGNSPLHF. CDR3 bases: TGTGCCAGCAGCCAAGCTTTGGGCAATTCACCCCTCCACTTT.